The sequence of this TCR beta chain was determined in a study of shared clonotypes between healthy human individuals. Data came from immunoSEQ multiplex PCR; TCRdb stores just in-frame clones and leaves some out. The sample lists some 2,000,000 clones, roughly 96% occurring once. CDR1 is SGHNT, CDR2 YYREEE, per germline (reference sequence). CDR3 length: 15 amino acids. With 0 bases removed from V and 0 bases from J, the gap between germline ends came to 7 bases. Note on this clone: Other nucleotide sequences from this sample produce the same CDR3.

This receptor was identified in a man younger than 30 in good health. Material: naive CD4+ T cells sorted from blood. Subset of the sample: CD45RA+ positively selected. The chain joins TRBV5-4 to TRBJ2-1; possibly TRBD2 for D (5 bases). CDR3 protein: CASSLEGSSYNEQFF. CDR3 coding DNA: TGTGCCAGCAGCTTGGAAGGGAGCTCCTACAATGAGCAGTTCTTC.